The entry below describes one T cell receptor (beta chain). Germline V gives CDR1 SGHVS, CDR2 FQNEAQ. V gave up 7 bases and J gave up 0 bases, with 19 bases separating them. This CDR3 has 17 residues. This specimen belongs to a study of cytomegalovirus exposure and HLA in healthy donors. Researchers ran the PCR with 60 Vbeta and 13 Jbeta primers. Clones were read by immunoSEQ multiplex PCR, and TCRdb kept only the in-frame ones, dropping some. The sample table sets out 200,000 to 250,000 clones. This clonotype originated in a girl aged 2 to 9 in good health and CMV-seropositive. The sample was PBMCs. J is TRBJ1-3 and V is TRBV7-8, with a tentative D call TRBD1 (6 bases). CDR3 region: CASTTDRPMTSGNTIYF. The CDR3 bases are TGTGCCAGCACCACAGACAGGCCTATGACCTCTGGAAACACCATATATTTT.